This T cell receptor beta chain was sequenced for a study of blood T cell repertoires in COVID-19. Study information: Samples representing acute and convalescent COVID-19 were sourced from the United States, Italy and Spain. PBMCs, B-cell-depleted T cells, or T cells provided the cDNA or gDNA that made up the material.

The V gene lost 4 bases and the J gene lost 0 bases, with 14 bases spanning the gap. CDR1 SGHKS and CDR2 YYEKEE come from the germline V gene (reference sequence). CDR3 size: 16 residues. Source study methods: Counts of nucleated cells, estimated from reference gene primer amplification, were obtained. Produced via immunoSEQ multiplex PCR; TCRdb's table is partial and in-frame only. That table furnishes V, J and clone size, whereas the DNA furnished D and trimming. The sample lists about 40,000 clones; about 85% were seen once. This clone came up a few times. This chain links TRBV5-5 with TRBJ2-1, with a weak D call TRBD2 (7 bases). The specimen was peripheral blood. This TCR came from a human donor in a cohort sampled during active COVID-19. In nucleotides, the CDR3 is TGTGCCAGCAGCCCTGCGGGGGCCCGCTCCTACAATGAGCAGTTCTTC. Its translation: CASSPAGARSYNEQFF.